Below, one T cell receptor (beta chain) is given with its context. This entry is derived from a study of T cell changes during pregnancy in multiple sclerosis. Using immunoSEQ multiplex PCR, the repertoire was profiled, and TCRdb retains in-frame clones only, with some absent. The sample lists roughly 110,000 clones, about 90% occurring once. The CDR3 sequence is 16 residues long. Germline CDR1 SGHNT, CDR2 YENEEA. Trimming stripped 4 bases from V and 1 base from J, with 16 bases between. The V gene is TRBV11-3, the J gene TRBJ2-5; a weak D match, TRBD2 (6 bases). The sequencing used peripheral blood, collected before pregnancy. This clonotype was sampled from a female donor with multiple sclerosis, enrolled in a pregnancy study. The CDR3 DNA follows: TGTGCCAGCAGCTCATACGGGGGAGGATCCCAAGAGACCCAGTACTTC. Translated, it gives CASSSYGGGSQETQYF.